What follows are 10 T cell receptor beta chains derived from one specimen sequenced in a study of T cells in Graves' hyperthyroidism and ophthalmopathy. The CDR3 regions of TCR beta were amplified from RNA transcripts. HTBI primers were employed in a first-round RT-PCR of the TCR CDR3. One entry per CDR3 protein, called by TCRdb with MiXCR from the multiplex PCR reads. Of a few hundred thousand distinct CDR3 sequences detected, 35% to 55% appear once; the ten largest clones hold about 8%. Sequences were obtained from peripheral blood or thyroid tissue (not recorded which). The receptors come from a woman aged 18-29 years with Graves' hyperthyroidism.

The chain carries TRBV4-1 and TRBJ2-5; TRBD2 is a possible D gene (5 bases). Germline values: CDR1 MGHRA, CDR2 YSYEKL. The CDR3 spans 15 residues. Trimming stripped 2 bases from V and 5 bases from J, with 15 bases between. CDR3 amino acids: CASSQSGRIGETQYF. The CDR3 region has the DNA TGCGCCAGCAGCCAAAGTGGGAGAATTGGGGAGACCCAGTACTTC.

This clonotype came up many times. The chain joins TRBV27 to TRBJ1-2; D is unclear. Trimming pared 8 bases from V and 4 bases from J, leaving 8 bases between. The CDR3 loop spans 11 amino acids. The V gene's germline CDR1 is MNHEY and CDR2 SMNVEV (reference sequence). This chain's CDR3 is CASGRLYGYTF. The CDR3 DNA is TGTGCCAGCGGTAGACTCTATGGCTACACCTTC.

The chain combines TRBV29-1 with TRBJ1-6, with 7 bases identical to TRBD1. CDR1 SQVTM and CDR2 ANQGSEA come from the germline V gene. CDR3 size: 13 residues. Trimming cost V 5 bases and J 9 bases; bases outside gene matches: 7. CDR3 DNA sequence: TGCAGCGTTAGGGCAGGGGGATTTTCACCCCTCCACTTT. Translation: CSVRAGGFSPLHF.

The gene calls are TRBV12-3 or TRBV12-4 and TRBJ2-7; 7 positions agree with TRBD1. This CDR3 has 16 residues. With V trimmed by 5 bases and J by 0 bases, 10 bases remained unmatched. The CDR3 loop reads CASSPQGQTFSYEQYF. CDR3 coding DNA: TGTGCCAGCAGTCCTCAGGGACAGACTTTCTCCTACGAGCAGTACTTC.

This clonotype was seen more than once but under ten times. This chain joins TRBV19 and TRBJ1-5; the D is unclear. CDR1 and CDR2 from the germline V gene are LNHDA and SQIVND (reference sequence). The CDR3 runs 15 residues. Trimming removed 3 bases at V and 0 bases at J, with 9 bases between. CDR3 nucleotide sequence: TGTGCCAGTAGTATCGGACGGCTTAGCAATCAGCCCCAGCATTTT. Its protein product is CASSIGRLSNQPQHF. The full variable domain, rest sourced from reference TRBV19 and TRBJ1-5, is DGGITQSPKYLFRKEGQNVTLSCEQNLNHDAMYWYRQDPGQGLRLIYYSQIVNDFQKGDIAEGYSVSREKKESFPLTVTSAQKNPTAFYLCASSIGRLSNQPQHFGDGTRLSIL.

The V gene is TRBV2, the J gene TRBJ2-7; 7 nucleotides align to TRBD2. This CDR3 has 14 residues. J gave up 1 base and V 8 bases, and 8 bases lay outside the gene matches. In germline, CDR1 is SNHLY, CDR2 FYNNEI. CDR3 sequence: CASCLGGDSYEQYF. CDR3 sequence (DNA): TGTGCCAGCTGTTTGGGAGGGGATTCCTACGAGCAGTACTTC.

This clonotype was seen at least ten times. J is TRBJ1-5 and V is TRBV2; 9 bases agree with TRBD1. The trim removed 6 bases at V and 2 bases at J, leaving 5 bases unmatched. The CDR3 spans 15 residues. Germline assignment: CDR1 SNHLY and CDR2 FYNNEI. This chain's CDR3 is CASRGQGDGNQPQHF. The CDR3 nucleotides are TGTGCCAGCAGGGGACAGGGTGACGGCAATCAGCCCCAGCATTTT.

The gene calls are TRBV2 and TRBJ2-5; 7 bases align to TRBD1. This CDR3 spans 15 amino acids. With 5 bases clipped from V and 0 bases from J, the junction kept 6 bases outside the gene matches. The germline V gene has CDR1 SNHLY and CDR2 FYNNEI. DNA of the CDR3: TGTGCCAGCAGTTACTCGACAGGGTACCAAGAGACCCAGTACTTC. Translating it yields CASSYSTGYQETQYF.

This chain uses TRBV12-3 or TRBV12-4 with TRBJ2-7; D unclear. The CDR3 length is 16 residues. Trimming left V 2 bases short and J 0 bases short, with 14 bases between. This CDR3 is CASSLWGSSSSYEQYF. CDR3 nucleotides: TGTGCCAGCAGTTTATGGGGTAGTTCTAGCTCCTACGAGCAGTACTTC.

J is TRBJ1-2 and V is TRBV7-2; 8 positions match TRBD1. Germline V gene lookup returns CDR1 SGHTA and CDR2 FQGNSA. Unmatched junction bases numbered 8, after V lost 3 bases and J lost 5 bases. The CDR3 length is 15 residues. The CDR3 region is CASSFRPGGEYGYTF. The DNA for the CDR3 is TGTGCCAGCAGCTTTAGGCCAGGGGGCGAGTATGGCTACACCTTC.